Listed below are T cell receptor beta chains from one sample, sequenced in a study of T cell repertoires in cytomegalovirus infection. What these receptors recognize is not known. A single record per CDR3 protein comes from TCRdb applying MiXCR to the reads. This sample yields 450,000 to 650,000 distinct CDR3 sequences, of which roughly 43% are seen a single time; 48% belongs to the top ten. The specimen was cultured PBMCs, collected from culture after CMV antigen stimulation. The receptors come from a human donor in good health (CMV status not recorded). Some clones in this sample may be carry-over from other donors' samples. CDR3s include the opening cysteine and the closing phenylalanine or tryptophan. D genes are given only for firm matches. Clone size appears in some rows only: once, few, many, or a class for an expanded clone.

v_gene: TRBV7-8; j_gene: TRBJ2-3; d_gene: .; abundance: many; CDR3nt: TGTGCCAGCAGCTATGTAGGACGGACAGATACGCAGTATTTT; CDR3aa: CASSYVGRTDTQYF
v_gene: TRBV19; j_gene: TRBJ2-1; d_gene: TRBD2; abundance: .; CDR3nt: TGTGCCAGTACCGGACTAGCGGGAGCGGTTGAGCAGTTCTTC; CDR3aa: CASTGLAGAVEQFF
v_gene: TRBV19; j_gene: TRBJ2-1; d_gene: .; abundance: few; CDR3nt: TGTGCCAGTAGTATATCGGGGAGGACTTACAATGAGCAGTTCTTC; CDR3aa: CASSISGRTYNEQFF
v_gene: TRBV10-3; j_gene: TRBJ1-6; d_gene: .; abundance: few; CDR3nt: TGTGCCATCAGTATGCAGGGTTCGCGTTCACCCCTCCACTTT; CDR3aa: CAISMQGSRSPLHF
v_gene: TRBV7-9; j_gene: TRBJ2-7; d_gene: .; abundance: .; CDR3nt: TGTGCCAGCAGCCTAACTGGGGTCTACGAGCAGTACTTC; CDR3aa: CASSLTGVYEQYF
v_gene: TRBV12-3/TRBV12-4; j_gene: TRBJ2-1; d_gene: TRBD2; abundance: few; CDR3nt: TGTGCCAGCAGTTTAGACACTTGGCGGGGGGCAAATGAGCAGTTCTTC; CDR3aa: CASSLDTWRGANEQFF
v_gene: TRBV6-2/TRBV6-3; j_gene: TRBJ2-6; d_gene: TRBD1; abundance: .; CDR3nt: TGTGCCAGCAGTTACTGGGGACAGTCCCGCGCTGGGGCCAACGTCCTGACTTTC; CDR3aa: CASSYWGQSRAGANVLTF
v_gene: TRBV27; j_gene: TRBJ2-7; d_gene: .; abundance: .; CDR3nt: TGTGCCAGCAGCCCTATTCTGCAGGGGACCTACGAGCAGTACTTC; CDR3aa: CASSPILQGTYEQYF
v_gene: TRBV10-3; j_gene: TRBJ2-5; d_gene: TRBD2; abundance: .; CDR3nt: TGTGCCATCAGTCCTAGCGGGGGGGAGTACCAAGAGACCCAGTACTTC; CDR3aa: CAISPSGGEYQETQYF
v_gene: TRBV19; j_gene: TRBJ2-1; d_gene: TRBD2; abundance: few; CDR3nt: TGTGCCAGTAGGGTGATCGGGGGGTATGAGCAGTTCTTC; CDR3aa: CASRVIGGYEQFF
v_gene: TRBV6-1; j_gene: TRBJ1-1; d_gene: TRBD1; abundance: .; CDR3nt: TGTGCCAGAAACCCCCGGGACAGGTGGCCCAAACTCCCTGAAGCTTTCTTT; CDR3aa: CARNPRDRWPKLPEAFF
v_gene: TRBV20-1; j_gene: TRBJ2-5; d_gene: .; abundance: once; CDR3nt: TGCAGTGCTAGAGATAGGGCTAGTGCTGAGACCCAGTACTTC; CDR3aa: CSARDRASAETQYF
v_gene: TRBV7-2; j_gene: TRBJ1-6; d_gene: TRBD1; abundance: .; CDR3nt: TGTGCCAGCAGTCGGACAGGATCTTCACCCCTCCACTTT; CDR3aa: CASSRTGSSPLHF
v_gene: TRBV12-3/TRBV12-4; j_gene: TRBJ2-5; d_gene: .; abundance: .; CDR3nt: TGTGCCAGCAGCATGAGTGGGTGGGGGTACCAAGAGACCCAGTACTTC; CDR3aa: CASSMSGWGYQETQYF
v_gene: TRBV7-2; j_gene: TRBJ2-1; d_gene: .; abundance: .; CDR3nt: TGTGCCAGCAGCTTAGCTGGAGACAGGTCCTACAATGAGCAGTTCTTC; CDR3aa: CASSLAGDRSYNEQFF
v_gene: TRBV14; j_gene: TRBJ1-3; d_gene: .; abundance: .; CDR3nt: TGTGCCAGCAGCCAAGCAACAGGGCCTGGAAACACCATATATTTT; CDR3aa: CASSQATGPGNTIYF
v_gene: TRBV20-1; j_gene: TRBJ2-1; d_gene: .; abundance: few; CDR3nt: TGCAGTGCTATAATCCAAGGAGCGCCAAAAGGAGAGACCTACAATGAGCAGTTCTTC; CDR3aa: CSAIIQGAPKGETYNEQFF
v_gene: TRBV20-1; j_gene: TRBJ2-5; d_gene: TRBD2; abundance: .; CDR3nt: TGCAGTGCCAGAAGACTAGCGGCCTACCAAGAGACCCAGTACTTC; CDR3aa: CSARRLAAYQETQYF
v_gene: TRBV5-4; j_gene: TRBJ1-3; d_gene: .; abundance: few; CDR3nt: TGTGCCAGCAGCTTACCGGGGGCGAGAGGAAACACCATATATTTT; CDR3aa: CASSLPGARGNTIYF
v_gene: TRBV19; j_gene: TRBJ2-2; d_gene: TRBD2; abundance: .; CDR3nt: TGTGCCAGTAGTAGACTAGCGGGAGGGCCGGGCACCGGGGAGCTGTTTTTT; CDR3aa: CASSRLAGGPGTGELFF
v_gene: TRBV4-1; j_gene: TRBJ2-2; d_gene: TRBD2; abundance: .; CDR3nt: TGCGCCAGCAGCCACCCACTAGCGGGACGAACCGGGGAGCTGTTTTTT; CDR3aa: CASSHPLAGRTGELFF
v_gene: TRBV10-3; j_gene: TRBJ1-5; d_gene: .; abundance: .; CDR3nt: TGTGCCATCAGCGTGACAGAGTATCAGCCCCAGCATTTT; CDR3aa: CAISVTEYQPQHF
v_gene: TRBV11-2; j_gene: TRBJ2-3; d_gene: .; abundance: .; CDR3nt: TGTGCCAGCAGCTTCCTAAGCGGCACAGATACGCAGTATTTT; CDR3aa: CASSFLSGTDTQYF
v_gene: TRBV7-2; j_gene: TRBJ2-7; d_gene: TRBD2; abundance: few; CDR3nt: TGTGCCAGCAGCTCGACGGGACTAGCGGGAGGGCCGGAAAACGAGCAGTACTTC; CDR3aa: CASSSTGLAGGPENEQYF
v_gene: TRBV12-3/TRBV12-4; j_gene: TRBJ2-2; d_gene: TRBD1; abundance: few; CDR3nt: TGTGCCAGCAGAGGGACAGGGGGGTGGACCGGGGAGCTGTTTTTT; CDR3aa: CASRGTGGWTGELFF
v_gene: TRBV4-1; j_gene: TRBJ1-1; d_gene: TRBD1; abundance: .; CDR3nt: TGCGCCAGCAGCCATGCTACAGGGGGAGAAGCTTTCTTT; CDR3aa: CASSHATGGEAFF
v_gene: TRBV15; j_gene: TRBJ2-2; d_gene: .; abundance: few; CDR3nt: TGTGCCACCAGCAGGGAGCCGCCGACGGTGAACACCGGGGAGCTGTTTTTT; CDR3aa: CATSREPPTVNTGELFF
v_gene: TRBV6-5; j_gene: TRBJ1-4; d_gene: .; abundance: .; CDR3nt: TGTGCCAGCAGTTACTCGAGCACCGGGAGTGGTGAAAAACTGTTTTTT; CDR3aa: CASSYSSTGSGEKLFF
v_gene: TRBV5-6; j_gene: TRBJ1-2; d_gene: TRBD1; abundance: few; CDR3nt: TGTGCCAGCAGCTTGAGGGGGCATGGAGGCTACACCTTC; CDR3aa: CASSLRGHGGYTF
v_gene: TRBV2; j_gene: TRBJ1-5; d_gene: .; abundance: .; CDR3nt: TGTGCCAGCAGTCCAACAGGTCCGGTTAGCAATCAGCCCCAGCATTTT; CDR3aa: CASSPTGPVSNQPQHF